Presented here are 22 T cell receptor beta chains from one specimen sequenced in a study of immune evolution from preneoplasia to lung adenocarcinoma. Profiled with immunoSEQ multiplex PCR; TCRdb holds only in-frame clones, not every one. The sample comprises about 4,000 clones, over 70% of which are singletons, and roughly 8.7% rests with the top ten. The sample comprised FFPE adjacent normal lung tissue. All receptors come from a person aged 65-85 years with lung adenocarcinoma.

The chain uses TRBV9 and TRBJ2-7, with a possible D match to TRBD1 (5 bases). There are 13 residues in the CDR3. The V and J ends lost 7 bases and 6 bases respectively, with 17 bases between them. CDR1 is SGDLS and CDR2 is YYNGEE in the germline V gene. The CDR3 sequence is CASSRQDSLEQYF. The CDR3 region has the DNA TGTGCCAGCTCCCGGCAAGACAGCCTCGAGCAGTACTTC. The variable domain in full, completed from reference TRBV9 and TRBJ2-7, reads DSGVTQTPKHLITATGQRVTLRCSPRSGDLSVYWYQQSLDQGLQFLIQYYNGEERAKGNILERFSAQQFPDLHSELNLSSLELGDSALYFCASSRQDSLEQYFGPGTRLTVT.

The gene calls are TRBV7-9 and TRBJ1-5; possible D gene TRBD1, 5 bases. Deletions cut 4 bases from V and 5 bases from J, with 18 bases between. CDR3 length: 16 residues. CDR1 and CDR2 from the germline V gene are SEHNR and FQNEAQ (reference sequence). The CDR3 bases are TGTGCCAGCAGCTCGGCGGGGGGGACGGGGGATCAGCCCCAGCATTTT. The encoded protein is CASSSAGGTGDQPQHF.

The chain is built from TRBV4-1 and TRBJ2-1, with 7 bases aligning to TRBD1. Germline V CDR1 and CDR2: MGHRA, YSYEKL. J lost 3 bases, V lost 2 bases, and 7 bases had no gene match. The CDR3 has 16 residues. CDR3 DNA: TGCGCCAGCAGCCAACCCTTCCGGGACAGCTACAATGAGCAGTTCTTC. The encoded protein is CASSQPFRDSYNEQFF.

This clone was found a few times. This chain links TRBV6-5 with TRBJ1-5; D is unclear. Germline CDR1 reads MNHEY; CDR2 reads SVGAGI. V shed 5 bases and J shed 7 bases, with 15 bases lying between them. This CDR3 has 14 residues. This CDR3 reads CASSHDGRDQPQHF. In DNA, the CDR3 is TGTGCCAGCAGTCATGACGGGAGAGACCAGCCCCAGCATTTT.

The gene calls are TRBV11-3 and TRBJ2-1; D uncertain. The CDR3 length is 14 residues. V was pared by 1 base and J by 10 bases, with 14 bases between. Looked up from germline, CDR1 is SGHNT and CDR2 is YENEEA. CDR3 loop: CASSLVGPSREQFF. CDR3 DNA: TGTGCCAGCAGCTTAGTAGGGCCGTCTAGAGAGCAGTTCTTC.

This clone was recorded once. The CDR3 bases are TGTGCCAGCTCACCAGCCGGAAACACTGAAGCTTTCTTT. Protein product: CASSPAGNTEAFF. V is TRBV18 and J is TRBJ1-1, with D hard to call. The V end was cut by 2 bases, the J end by 2 bases, with 6 bases between. The CDR3 contains 13 residues. Germline V lookup: CDR1 KGHSH, CDR2 LQKENI. The variable domain in full, with the rest retrieved from reference TRBV18 and TRBJ1-1, is NAGVMQNPRHLVRRRGQEARLRCSPMKGHSHVYWYRQLPEEGLKFMVYLQKENIIDESGMPKERFSAEFPKEGPSILRIQQVVRGDSAAYFCASSPAGNTEAFFGQGTRLTVV.

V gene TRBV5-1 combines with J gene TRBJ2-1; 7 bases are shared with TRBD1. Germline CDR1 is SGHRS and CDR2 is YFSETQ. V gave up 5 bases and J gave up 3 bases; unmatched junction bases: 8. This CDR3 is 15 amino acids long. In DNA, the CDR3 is TGCGCCAGCAGTTTTTTTCAGGGGGTCTACAATGAGCAGTTCTTC. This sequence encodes CASSFFQGVYNEQFF.

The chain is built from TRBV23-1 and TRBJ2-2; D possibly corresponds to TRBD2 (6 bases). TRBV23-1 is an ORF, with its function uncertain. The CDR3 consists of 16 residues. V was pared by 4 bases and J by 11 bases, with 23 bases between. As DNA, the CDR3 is TGCGCCAGCAGTCCGGGGAGCGGGTGGAGATTAGGTGAGCTGTTTTTT. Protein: CASSPGSGWRLGELFF.

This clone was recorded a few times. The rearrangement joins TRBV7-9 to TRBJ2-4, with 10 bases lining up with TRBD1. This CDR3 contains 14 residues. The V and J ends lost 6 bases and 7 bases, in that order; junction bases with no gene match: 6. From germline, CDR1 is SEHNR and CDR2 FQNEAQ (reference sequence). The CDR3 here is CASRPGQGGNIQYF. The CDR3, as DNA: TGTGCCAGCAGGCCCGGACAGGGGGGGAACATTCAGTACTTC.

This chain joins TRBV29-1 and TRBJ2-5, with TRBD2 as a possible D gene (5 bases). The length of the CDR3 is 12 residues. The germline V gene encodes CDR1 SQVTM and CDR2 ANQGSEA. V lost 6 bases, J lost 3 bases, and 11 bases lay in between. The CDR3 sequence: CSVLVREETQYF. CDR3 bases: TGCAGCGTCTTGGTGCGGGAAGAGACCCAGTACTTC.

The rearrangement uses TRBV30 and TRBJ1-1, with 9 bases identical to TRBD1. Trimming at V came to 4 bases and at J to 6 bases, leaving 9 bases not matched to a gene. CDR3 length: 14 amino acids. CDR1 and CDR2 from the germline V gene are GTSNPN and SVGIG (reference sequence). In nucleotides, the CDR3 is TGTGCCTGGACCGGGACAGGGTACAGCTCTGAAGCTTTCTTT. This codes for CAWTGTGYSSEAFF.

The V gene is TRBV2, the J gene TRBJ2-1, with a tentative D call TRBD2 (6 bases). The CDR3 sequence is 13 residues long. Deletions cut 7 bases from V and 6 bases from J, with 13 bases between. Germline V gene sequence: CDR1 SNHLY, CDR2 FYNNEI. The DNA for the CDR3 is TGTGCCAGCAAAACGGGGGATTCCAATGAGCAGTTCTTC. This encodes CASKTGDSNEQFF.

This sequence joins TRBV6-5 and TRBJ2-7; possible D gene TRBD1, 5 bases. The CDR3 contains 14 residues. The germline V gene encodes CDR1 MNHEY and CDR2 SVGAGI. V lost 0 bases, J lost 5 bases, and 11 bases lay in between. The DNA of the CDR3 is TGTGCCAGCAGTTACTCGCAGGGTATGAACGAGCAGTACTTC. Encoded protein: CASSYSQGMNEQYF.

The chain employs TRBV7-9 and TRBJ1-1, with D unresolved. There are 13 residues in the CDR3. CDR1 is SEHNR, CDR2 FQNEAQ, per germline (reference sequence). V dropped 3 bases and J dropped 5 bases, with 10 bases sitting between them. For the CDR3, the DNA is TGTGCCAGCAGCTTTATTATAATGACTGAAGCTTTCTTT. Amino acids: CASSFIIMTEAFF.

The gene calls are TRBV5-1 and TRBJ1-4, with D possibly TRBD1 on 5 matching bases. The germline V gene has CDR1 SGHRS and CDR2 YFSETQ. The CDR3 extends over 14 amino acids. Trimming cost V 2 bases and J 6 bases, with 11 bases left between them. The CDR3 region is CASSFGQGYEKLFF. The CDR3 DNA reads TGCGCCAGCAGCTTTGGTCAGGGTTATGAAAAACTGTTTTTT.

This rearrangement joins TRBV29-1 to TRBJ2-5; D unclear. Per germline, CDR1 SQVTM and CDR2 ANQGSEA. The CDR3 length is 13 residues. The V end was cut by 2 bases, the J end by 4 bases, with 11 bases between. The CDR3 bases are TGCAGCGTTGAAAGTCTAGTACGAGAGACCCAGTACTTC. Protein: CSVESLVRETQYF.

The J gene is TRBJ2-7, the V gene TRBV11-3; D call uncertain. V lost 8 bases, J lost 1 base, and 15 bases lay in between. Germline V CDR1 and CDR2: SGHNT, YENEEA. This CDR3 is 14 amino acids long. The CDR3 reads CASLRPLASYEQYF. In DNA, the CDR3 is TGTGCCAGCCTAAGACCTTTGGCATCCTACGAGCAGTACTTC.

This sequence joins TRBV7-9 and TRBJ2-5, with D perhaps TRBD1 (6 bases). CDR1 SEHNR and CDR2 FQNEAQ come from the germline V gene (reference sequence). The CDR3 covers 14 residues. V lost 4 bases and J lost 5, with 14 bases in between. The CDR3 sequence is CASSSFRGGETQYF. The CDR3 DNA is TGTGCCAGCAGCTCTTTCAGGGGCGGGGAGACCCAGTACTTC.

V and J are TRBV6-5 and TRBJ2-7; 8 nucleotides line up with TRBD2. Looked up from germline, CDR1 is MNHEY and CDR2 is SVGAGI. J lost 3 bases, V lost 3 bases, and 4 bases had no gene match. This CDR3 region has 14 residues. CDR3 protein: CASSYRRGDYEQYF. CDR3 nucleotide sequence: TGTGCCAGCAGTTATCGGCGGGGGGACTACGAGCAGTACTTC.

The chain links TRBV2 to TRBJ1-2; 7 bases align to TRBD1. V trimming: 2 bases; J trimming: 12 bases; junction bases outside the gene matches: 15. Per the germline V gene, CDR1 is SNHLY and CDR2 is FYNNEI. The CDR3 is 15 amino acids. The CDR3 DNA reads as TGTGCCAGCAGTGAACCCCTAAAAGGGGGCGAAGGAAACACCTTC. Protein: CASSEPLKGGEGNTF.

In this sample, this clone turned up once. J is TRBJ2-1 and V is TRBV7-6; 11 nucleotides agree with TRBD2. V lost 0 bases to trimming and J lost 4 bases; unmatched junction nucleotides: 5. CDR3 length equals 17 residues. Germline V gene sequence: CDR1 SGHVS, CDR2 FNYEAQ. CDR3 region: CASSLATSGILYNEQFF. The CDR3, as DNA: TGTGCCAGCAGCTTAGCGACTAGCGGGATCTTATACAATGAGCAGTTCTTC.

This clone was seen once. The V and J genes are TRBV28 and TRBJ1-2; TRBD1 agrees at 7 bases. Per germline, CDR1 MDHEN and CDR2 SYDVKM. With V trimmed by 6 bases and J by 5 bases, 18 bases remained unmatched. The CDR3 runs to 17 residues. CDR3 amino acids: CASRRGEGALDGYGYTF. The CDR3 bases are TGTGCCAGCAGACGAGGGGAGGGGGCGCTTGATGGGTATGGCTACACCTTC.